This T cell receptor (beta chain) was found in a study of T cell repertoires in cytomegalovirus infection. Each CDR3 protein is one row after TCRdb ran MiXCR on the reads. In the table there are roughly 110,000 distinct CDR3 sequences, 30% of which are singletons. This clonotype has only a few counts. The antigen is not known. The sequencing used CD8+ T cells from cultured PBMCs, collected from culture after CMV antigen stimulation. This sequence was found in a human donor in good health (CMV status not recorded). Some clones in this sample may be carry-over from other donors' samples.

The CDR3 DNA is TGTGCCAGCAGCCCGCAGACAGGTTTCGTCGACGAGCAGTACTTC. It codes for CASSPQTGFVDEQYF. This chain connects TRBV7-9 to TRBJ2-7, with D possibly being TRBD1 (6 bases). Germline V lookup: CDR1 SEHNR, CDR2 FQNEAQ (reference sequence). V lost 5 bases, J lost 5 bases, and 19 bases lay in between. The CDR3 extends over 15 amino acids.